Listed here is a single T cell receptor beta chain. This sample is part of a study of early T cells in non-severe SARS-CoV-2 infection. V shed 1 base, J shed 8 bases, and the junction held 10 bases outside the gene matches. This CDR3 is built from 16 residues. Germline CDR1 is SNHLY and CDR2 is FYNNEI. Using its own MiXCR run on the 5' RACE reads, TCRdb lists one record per CDR3 protein. The sample has around 53,000 distinct CDR3 sequences, about 7.4% seen once; the top ten hold under 6.5%. Sample: whole blood. The source of this sequence is an adult who was a healthcare worker with PCR-confirmed SARS-CoV-2 infection or an uninfected control (not recorded which). The rearrangement links TRBV2 to TRBJ1-2, with 10 bases fitting TRBD1. DNA for the CDR3: TGTGCCAGCAGTGAAGAAGGGACAGGGGACATGGGGGGCTACACCTTC. Encoded protein: CASSEEGTGDMGGYTF.